This T cell receptor (beta chain) was observed in a study of blood T cell repertoires in COVID-19. The V end lost 7 bases, the J end lost 2 bases, and 14 bases lay between the germline ends. CDR3 length: 14 amino acids. CDR1 and CDR2 from the germline V gene are SNHLY and FYNNEI. Per the study methods: Quantification of nucleated cells was approximated via reference gene primer amplification. Some clones are missing from TCRdb's copy, which holds only in-frame ones; the method was immunoSEQ multiplex PCR. That table is the source of V, J and clone size, and D and trimming were worked out from the DNA. This repertoire shows more than 200,000 clones, approximately 80% found once; its top ten account for around 25%. This clone was observed a few times.

The sample was peripheral blood. This chain joins TRBV2 and TRBJ1-2; tentative D call: TRBD1 (5 bases). This TCR derives from a man aged 35 to 55 with acute or convalescent COVID-19. CDR3 DNA sequence: TGTGCCAGCAATCGGGACCGGGGGAACTATGGCTACACCTTC. It encodes CASNRDRGNYGYTF.